A selection of T cell receptor beta chains follows, all from one sample in a study of T cell responses to AZD1222 COVID-19 vaccine. The repertoire was sequenced with immunoSEQ multiplex PCR; TCRdb's copy has only in-frame clones and lacks some. This sample has around 160,000 clones; around nine tenths occur once, and the top ten carry 4% to 6%. The sequencing used peripheral blood, collected on day 0 of AZD1222 vaccination. The receptors stem from an adult in good health. Each CDR3 is given with its conserved first and last residue. The D gene is left open where the match is weak. Some rows mark clone size as missing; the rest say once, few, many or name a class of expanded clone.

v_call	clone_size	d_call	j_call	cdr3_nt	cdr3_aa
TRBV7-9	NA	NA	TRBJ2-3	TGTGCCAGCAGCTTAGCTCAGCGAGATACGCAGTATTTT	CASSLAQRDTQYF
TRBV4-3	NA	NA	TRBJ1-4	TGCGCCAGCAGCCTTGGGGGGGAGGGGCAGGAAAAACTGTTTTTT	CASSLGGEGQEKLFF
TRBV12-3/TRBV12-4	NA	NA	TRBJ1-2	TGTGCCAGCAGTTTGTCCCTAAACTATGGCTACACCTTC	CASSLSLNYGYTF
TRBV12-5	NA	NA	TRBJ2-2	TGTGCTAGTGGTTTGGGGTTAGGCACCGGGGAGCTGTTTTTT	CASGLGLGTGELFF
TRBV5-4	NA	TRBD2	TRBJ2-7	TGTGCCAGCAGTTCCTCGACTAGCGGGGCCCTTACAATAAATCAGCAGTACTTC	CASSSSTSGALTINQQYF
TRBV18	NA	NA	TRBJ2-7	TGTGCCAGCTCACCACCGGAGCCGAGCTCCTACGAGCAGTACTTC	CASSPPEPSSYEQYF
TRBV5-1	NA	TRBD1	TRBJ2-7	TGCGCCAGCAGCCTGGGGCCGCAGGGACAGGGACTCCGATCAGGCGAGCAGTACTTC	CASSLGPQGQGLRSGEQYF
TRBV5-6	NA	NA	TRBJ2-5	TGTGCCAGCAGCCCCCCTCTGGGGCTACTCGAAGAGACCCAGTACTTC	CASSPPLGLLEETQYF
TRBV9	NA	NA	TRBJ2-2	TGTGCCACCGGGGCAGGGGAGAACACCGGGGAGCTGTTTTTT	CATGAGENTGELFF
TRBV10-3	NA	TRBD2	TRBJ2-4	TGTGCCATCAGTGCCACAAAACCCCAGGCGGGGGGCTTGAAAAACATTCAGTACTTC	CAISATKPQAGGLKNIQYF
TRBV27	NA	NA	TRBJ1-4	TGTGCCAGCAGTCTCACCGGGGCCCCTAATGAAAAACTGTTTTTT	CASSLTGAPNEKLFF
TRBV4-1	NA	NA	TRBJ2-7	TGCGCCAGCAGCCAAGGCCCTGCAGGAGGTAGTTACGAGCAGTACTTC	CASSQGPAGGSYEQYF
TRBV28	NA	NA	TRBJ1-2	TGTGCCAGCAGAAACAGGGTGGGCTACACCTTC	CASRNRVGYTF
TRBV4-2	NA	TRBD1	TRBJ1-5	TGTGCCAGCAGCCAAGCCGCCGGGACAGCCGATCAGCCCCAGCATTTT	CASSQAAGTADQPQHF
TRBV5-1	NA	NA	TRBJ1-1	TGCGCCAGCACTCCCCGTCGGGGAGGAACTGAAGCTTTCTTT	CASTPRRGGTEAFF
TRBV28	NA	TRBD2	TRBJ2-2	TGTGCCAGCAGTTTAAAGGCGGGAGGTTTCTTGTTTGTATCCGGGGAGCTGTTTTTT	CASSLKAGGFLFVSGELFF
TRBV25-1	NA	NA	TRBJ1-3	TGTGCCAGCATAGGACGCCTCTCTGGAAACACCATATATTTT	CASIGRLSGNTIYF
TRBV28	NA	NA	TRBJ2-2	TGTGCCAGCAGAGTCGATTCGACAGGTTCGAACACCGGGGAGCTGTTTTTT	CASRVDSTGSNTGELFF
TRBV27	once	TRBD1	TRBJ1-1	TGTGCCAGCAGCCGCGGGACAGTGACTGAAGCTTTCTTT	CASSRGTVTEAFF
TRBV25-1	NA	NA	TRBJ2-2	TGTGCCAGCAGTATCGGACTGGTCACCGGGGAGCTGTTTTTT	CASSIGLVTGELFF
TRBV10-3	NA	TRBD2	TRBJ2-1	TGTGCCATCAGTGAGTCGGGAAGCGGGGGCCGGAGCTCCTACAATGAGCAGTTCTTC	CAISESGSGGRSSYNEQFF
TRBV20-1	once	NA	TRBJ2-2	TGCAGTGCTAGTGCCGCTTTGGGGAACACCGGGGAGCTGTTTTTT	CSASAALGNTGELFF
TRBV15	NA	NA	TRBJ1-4	TGTGCCACCAGCAAACCACCTGGATGGGACACTCGGGAAAAACTGTTTTTT	CATSKPPGWDTREKLFF
TRBV9	NA	NA	TRBJ1-1	TGTGCCAGCACCCGGGGGGGGGCGCGTGAAGCTTTCTTT	CASTRGGAREAFF
TRBV9	NA	NA	TRBJ2-3	TGTGCCAGCAGCGTGGGACATCCCAATACGCAGTATTTT	CASSVGHPNTQYF
TRBV12-3/TRBV12-4	NA	NA	TRBJ2-5	TGTGCCAGCAGTTTAGAACAGAAACAGACCCAGTACTTC	CASSLEQKQTQYF
TRBV11-2	NA	NA	TRBJ1-6	TGTGCCAGCGAAGGGAGCTCCTATAATTCACCCCTCCACTTT	CASEGSSYNSPLHF
TRBV4-2	few	TRBD1	TRBJ2-1	TGTGCCAGCAGCCTCTTCCCGGGACAGGGAAGCTACAATGAGCAGTTCTTC	CASSLFPGQGSYNEQFF
TRBV4-3	NA	NA	TRBJ2-3	TGCGCCAGCAGCCAAGGGGATAGCGAAAGCACAGATACGCAGTATTTT	CASSQGDSESTDTQYF
TRBV4-2	NA	NA	TRBJ2-2	TGTGCCAGCAGCCAGCGGGGCGCGAACACCGGGGAGCTGTTTTTT	CASSQRGANTGELFF
TRBV18	NA	TRBD1	TRBJ1-4	TGTGCCAGCTCACCCCTAGGGGGCCGGGAAAAACTGTTTTTT	CASSPLGGREKLFF
TRBV6-5	NA	TRBD2	TRBJ2-2	TGTGCCAGCACCCCCATGCCGGGAGGAACCGGGGAGCTGTTTTTT	CASTPMPGGTGELFF